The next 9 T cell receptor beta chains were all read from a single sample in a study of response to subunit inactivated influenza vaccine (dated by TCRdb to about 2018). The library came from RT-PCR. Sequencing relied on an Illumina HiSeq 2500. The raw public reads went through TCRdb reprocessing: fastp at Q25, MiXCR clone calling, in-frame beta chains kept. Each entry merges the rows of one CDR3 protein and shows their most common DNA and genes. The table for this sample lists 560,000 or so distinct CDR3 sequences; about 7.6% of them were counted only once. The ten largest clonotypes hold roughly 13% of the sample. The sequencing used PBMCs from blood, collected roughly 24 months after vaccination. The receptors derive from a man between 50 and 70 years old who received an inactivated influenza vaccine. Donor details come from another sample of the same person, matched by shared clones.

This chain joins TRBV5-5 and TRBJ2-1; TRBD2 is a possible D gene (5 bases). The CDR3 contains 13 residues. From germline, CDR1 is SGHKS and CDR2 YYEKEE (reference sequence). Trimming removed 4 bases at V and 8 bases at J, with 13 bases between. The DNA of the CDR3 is TGTGCCAGCAGCGGGCAGCCGCGGGATGAGCAGTTCTTC. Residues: CASSGQPRDEQFF.

CDR3 protein: CASSRDSYSGNTIYF. The CDR3 nucleotides are TGTGCCAGCAGCCGGGACTCCTACTCTGGAAACACCATATATTTT. The chain uses TRBV28 and TRBJ1-3; TRBD1 is a possible D gene (5 bases). CDR1 and CDR2 (germline): MDHEN, SYDVKM. The CDR3 runs to 15 residues. Trimming pared 6 bases from V and 0 bases from J, leaving 12 bases between.

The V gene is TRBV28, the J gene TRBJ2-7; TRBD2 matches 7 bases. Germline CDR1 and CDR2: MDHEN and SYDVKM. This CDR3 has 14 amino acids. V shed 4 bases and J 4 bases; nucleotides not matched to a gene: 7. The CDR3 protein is CASSWGGSRYEQYF. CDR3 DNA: TGTGCCAGCAGTTGGGGCGGGAGTCGGTACGAGCAGTACTTC.

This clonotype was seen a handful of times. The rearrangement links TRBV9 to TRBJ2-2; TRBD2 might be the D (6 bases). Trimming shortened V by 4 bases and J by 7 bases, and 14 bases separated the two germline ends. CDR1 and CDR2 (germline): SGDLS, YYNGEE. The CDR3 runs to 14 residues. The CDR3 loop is CASSMTSRGGELFF. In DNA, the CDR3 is TGTGCCAGCAGCATGACTAGTCGCGGCGGGGAGCTGTTTTTT.

The CDR3 region has the DNA TGCAGTGCTAGAGATTATGGGTGGACTAGCGGACACAATGAGCAGTTCTTC. Protein product: CSARDYGWTSGHNEQFF. The chain has TRBV20-1 and TRBJ2-1; 10 nucleotides align to TRBD2. This CDR3 region has 17 residues. Trimming cost V 0 bases and J 5 bases; bases outside gene matches: 10. The germline V gene encodes CDR1 DFQATT and CDR2 SNEGSKA (reference sequence).

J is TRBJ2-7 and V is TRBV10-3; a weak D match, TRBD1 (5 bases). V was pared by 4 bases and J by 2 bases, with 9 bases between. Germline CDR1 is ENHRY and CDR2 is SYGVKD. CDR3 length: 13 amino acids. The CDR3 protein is CAISADTAYEQYF. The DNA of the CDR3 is TGTGCCATCAGTGCGGACACGGCCTACGAGCAGTACTTC.

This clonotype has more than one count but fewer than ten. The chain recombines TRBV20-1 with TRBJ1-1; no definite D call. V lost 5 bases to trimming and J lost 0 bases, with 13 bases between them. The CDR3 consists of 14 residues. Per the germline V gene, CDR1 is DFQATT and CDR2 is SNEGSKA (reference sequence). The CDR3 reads CSAALGRMNTEAFF. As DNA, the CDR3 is TGCAGTGCTGCCCTAGGCAGGATGAACACTGAAGCTTTCTTT.

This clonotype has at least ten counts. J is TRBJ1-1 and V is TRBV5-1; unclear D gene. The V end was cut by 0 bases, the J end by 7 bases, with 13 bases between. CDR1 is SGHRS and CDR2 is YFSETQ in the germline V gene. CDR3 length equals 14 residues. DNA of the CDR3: TGCGCCAGCAGCTTGGATGGAGGCTGGGGTGAAGCTTTCTTT. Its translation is CASSLDGGWGEAFF. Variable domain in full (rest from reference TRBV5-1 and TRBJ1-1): KAGVTQTPRYLIKTRGQQVTLSCSPISGHRSVSWYQQTPGQGLQFLFEYFSETQRNKGNFPGRFSGRQFSNSRSEMNVSTLELGDSALYLCASSLDGGWGEAFFGQGTRLTVV.

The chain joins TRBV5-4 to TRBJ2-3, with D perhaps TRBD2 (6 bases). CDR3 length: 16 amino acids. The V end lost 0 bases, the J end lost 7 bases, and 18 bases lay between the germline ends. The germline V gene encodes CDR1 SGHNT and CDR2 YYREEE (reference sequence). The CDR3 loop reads CASSLGVLPSAHTQYF. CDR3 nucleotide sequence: TGTGCCAGCAGCTTGGGGGTCCTCCCTAGCGCACATACGCAGTATTTT.